The present T cell receptor (beta chain) was sequenced within a study of T cell repertoires in cytomegalovirus infection. Each CDR3 protein is one row after TCRdb ran MiXCR on the reads. The sample contains some 450,000 distinct CDR3 sequences, roughly 30% of which appear only once. This receptor was taken from a human donor in good health (CMV status not recorded). Some clones in this sample may be carry-over from other donors' samples. Sample: PBMCs.

CDR3 residues: CASSRDRHTEAFF. The CDR3 bases are TGTGCCAGCAGTCGTGACAGACACACTGAAGCTTTCTTT. This sequence joins TRBV11-2 and TRBJ1-1, with a possible D match to TRBD1 (5 bases). Germline loops: CDR1 SGHAT, CDR2 FQNNGV. With 6 bases removed from V and 3 bases from J, the gap between germline ends came to 11 bases. The CDR3 extends over 13 amino acids. The entire variable domain, with the rest obtained from reference TRBV11-2 and TRBJ1-1, is as follows: EAGVAQSPRYKIIEKRQSVAFWCNPISGHATLYWYQQILGQGPKLLIQFQNNGVVDDSQLPKDRFSAERLKGVDSTLKIQPAKLEDSAVYLCASSRDRHTEAFFGQGTRLTVV.